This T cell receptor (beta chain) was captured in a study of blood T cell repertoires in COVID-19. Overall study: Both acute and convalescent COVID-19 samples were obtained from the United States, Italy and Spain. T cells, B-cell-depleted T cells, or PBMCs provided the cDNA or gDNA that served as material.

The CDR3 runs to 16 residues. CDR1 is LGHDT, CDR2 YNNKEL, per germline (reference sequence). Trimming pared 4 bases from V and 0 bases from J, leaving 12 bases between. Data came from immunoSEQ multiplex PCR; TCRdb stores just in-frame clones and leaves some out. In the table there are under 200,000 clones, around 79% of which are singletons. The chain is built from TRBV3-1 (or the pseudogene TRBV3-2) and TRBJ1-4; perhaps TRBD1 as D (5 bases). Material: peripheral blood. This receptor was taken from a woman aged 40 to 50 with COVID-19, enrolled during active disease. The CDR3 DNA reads TGTGCCAGCAGCCCCAACCCGACAGCAACTAATGAAAAACTGTTTTTT. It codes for CASSPNPTATNEKLFF.